A single sample is the source of the 16 T cell receptor beta chains below, sequenced in a study of Ad26.COV2.S vaccination and SARS-CoV-2 variants. Described treatment: roughly 18 received Ad26.COV2.S at low or high dose, single or two shots; five or six received placebo; per-sample allocation not given. Collection of samples fell on day 63 after the first vaccine or placebo injection. Using immunoSEQ multiplex PCR, the repertoire was profiled, and TCRdb retains in-frame clones only, with some absent. The sample gives roughly 380,000 clones, approximately 84% of which show up once; roughly 3.5% is in the top ten. Sequencing used peripheral blood, obtained in a trial of Ad26.COV2.S vaccine versus placebo. These receptors came from a person aged 18 to 59 who received the Ad26.COV2.S COVID-19 vaccine or a placebo.

This sequence joins TRBV6-6 and TRBJ1-3; 9 nucleotides match TRBD1. Germline assignment: CDR1 MNHNY and CDR2 SVGAGI (reference sequence). The junction had 7 bases not matched to a gene; V was cut back by 6 bases and J by 4 bases. The CDR3 is 15 amino acids. The CDR3 sequence: CASRADRGSGNTIYF. The CDR3 nucleotides read TGTGCCAGCAGAGCGGACAGGGGCTCCGGAAACACCATATATTTT.

In DNA form, the CDR3 reads TGTGCCAGCAGCTTAGACGGATACAAGAGACCCCAGTACTTC. This sequence encodes CASSLDGYKRPQYF. This chain uses TRBV7-2 with TRBJ2-5; D gene ambiguous. CDR1 is SGHTA, CDR2 FQGNSA, per germline. The CDR3 extends over 14 amino acids. V lost 1 base, J lost 9 bases, and 15 bases lay in between.

This clone was seen more than once but under ten times. V is TRBV18 and J is TRBJ2-1, with D unresolved. Looked up from germline, CDR1 is KGHSH and CDR2 is LQKENI. Trimming took 2 bases from V and 8 from J, leaving 25 bases between them. This CDR3 is 18 amino acids long. CDR3 in amino acids: CASSPKGSFLGSADEQFF. The CDR3 region has the DNA TGTGCCAGCTCACCAAAAGGTTCTTTTTTGGGATCGGCGGATGAGCAGTTCTTC.

The chain links TRBV30 to TRBJ1-1; D ambiguous. This CDR3 has 15 amino acids. The V end was cut by 0 bases, the J end by 4 bases, with 15 bases between. Germline V CDR1 and CDR2: GTSNPN, SVGIG (reference sequence). DNA of the CDR3: TGTGCCTGGAGTGTACGGTTGGGAGTGGGCACTGAAGCTTTCTTT. Translating it yields CAWSVRLGVGTEAFF.

The V gene is TRBV18, the J gene TRBJ2-3, with D unclear. Germline loops: CDR1 KGHSH, CDR2 LQKENI. Trimming stripped 8 bases from V and 7 bases from J, with 19 bases between. CDR3 length: 14 amino acids. DNA for the CDR3: TGTGCCAGCACCCCAGTTAAGGGCTTGAATACGCAGTATTTT. This translates into CASTPVKGLNTQYF.

J is TRBJ2-1 and V is TRBV5-1, with 12 bases aligning to TRBD1. The CDR3 sequence is 17 residues long. The germline CDR1 and CDR2 sequences are SGHRS and YFSETQ. Losses at the gene ends were 4 bases for V and 7 bases for J; bases not matched to a gene: 12. CDR3: CASSPGTGGFPRNEQFF. As DNA, the CDR3 is TGCGCCAGCAGCCCGGGGACAGGGGGCTTCCCTCGGAATGAGCAGTTCTTC.

The V call is TRBV29-1, the J call TRBJ2-7, with unresolved D. The CDR3 has 10 amino acids. The V gene's germline CDR1 is SQVTM and CDR2 ANQGSEA. V was trimmed by 4 bases and J by 6 bases, leaving 7 bases between them. CDR3 region: CSVVSTEQYF. CDR3 nucleotides: TGCAGCGTTGTATCGACCGAGCAGTACTTC.

CDR3 in amino acids: CASTRREANYGYTF. In DNA form, the CDR3 reads TGTGCCAGCACCAGACGAGAAGCTAACTATGGCTACACCTTC. The gene calls are TRBV7-2 and TRBJ1-2, with unresolved D. The CDR3 totals 14 residues. Trimming took off 7 bases at V and 0 bases at J, with 12 bases between the two ends. Germline V gene data show CDR1 as SGHTA and CDR2 as FQGNSA.

The chain carries TRBV27 and TRBJ2-1; 9 bases are shared with TRBD2. The CDR3 consists of 14 residues. Looked up from germline, CDR1 is MNHEY and CDR2 is SMNVEV (reference sequence). The J segment lost 7 bases and the V segment lost 9 bases, leaving 10 bases of the junction unmatched. DNA of the CDR3: TGTGCCAGTAGAAGCGGGGGGTCTAGAAATGAGCAGTTCTTC. It codes for CASRSGGSRNEQFF.

The rearrangement links TRBV27 to TRBJ2-7; 11 bases agree with TRBD1. CDR1 is MNHEY and CDR2 is SMNVEV in the germline V gene (reference sequence). J gave up 3 bases and V 5 bases, and 3 bases lay outside the gene matches. CDR3 length equals 14 residues. CDR3 sequence (DNA): TGTGCCAGCAGTGCCGGGACAGGGGGCTACGAGCAGTACTTC. It is translated as CASSAGTGGYEQYF.

The chain couples TRBV9 to TRBJ1-1; 9 positions match TRBD1. J was trimmed by 6 bases and V by 4 bases; bases with no gene match: 16. Germline V gene lookup returns CDR1 SGDLS and CDR2 YYNGEE. The CDR3 contains 17 residues. The CDR3 nucleotides are TGTGCCAGCAGCCTGTCCCCAACCGGGACAGGGAGGCCTGAAGCTTTCTTT. Protein sequence: CASSLSPTGTGRPEAFF.

This chain joins TRBV4-3 and TRBJ1-5; D might be TRBD1 (5 bases). The CDR3 extends over 14 amino acids. V was cut by 1 base and J by 7 bases, with 11 bases left in between. Germline V gene lookup returns CDR1 LGHNA and CDR2 YSLEER. CDR3 DNA sequence: TGCGCCAGCAGCCAAGTAGGCGGGGGGCAGCCCCAGCATTTT. Amino acids: CASSQVGGGQPQHF.

The chain is built from TRBV27 and TRBJ2-1, with TRBD1 identical over 7 bases. The CDR3 runs 15 residues. V gave up 3 bases and J gave up 7 bases; unmatched junction bases: 9. CDR1 is MNHEY, CDR2 SMNVEV, per germline (reference sequence). CDR3: CASSLTYETGNEQFF. DNA of the CDR3: TGTGCCAGCAGTTTGACTTATGAGACAGGGAATGAGCAGTTCTTC.

V usage is TRBV5-1 and J usage is TRBJ1-1, with D perhaps matching TRBD1 (5 bases). Germline V lookup: CDR1 SGHRS, CDR2 YFSETQ. V was pared by 2 bases and J by 0 bases, with 11 bases between. The CDR3 consists of 15 residues. CDR3 residues: CASSFNAGMNTEAFF. The CDR3 DNA reads TGCGCCAGCAGCTTCAACGCAGGGATGAACACTGAAGCTTTCTTT.

The rearrangement links TRBV7-6 to TRBJ2-1; D not certain. Per germline, CDR1 SGHVS and CDR2 FNYEAQ. The germline V and J ends were trimmed by 5 bases and 0 bases, with 5 bases remaining between them. The CDR3 totals 13 residues. The CDR3, as DNA: TGTGCCAGCAGCCGGGCCTCCTACAATGAGCAGTTCTTC. The encoded protein is CASSRASYNEQFF.

The genes are TRBV7-9 and TRBJ2-1, with a possible D match to TRBD1 (5 bases). The CDR3 contains 17 residues. The V gene's germline CDR1 is SEHNR and CDR2 FQNEAQ (reference sequence). V was trimmed by 1 base and J by 1 base, leaving 14 bases between them. CDR3 amino acids: CASSLVSKGRSYNEQFF. CDR3 coding DNA: TGTGCCAGCAGCTTAGTGTCGAAGGGGCGATCCTACAATGAGCAGTTCTTC.